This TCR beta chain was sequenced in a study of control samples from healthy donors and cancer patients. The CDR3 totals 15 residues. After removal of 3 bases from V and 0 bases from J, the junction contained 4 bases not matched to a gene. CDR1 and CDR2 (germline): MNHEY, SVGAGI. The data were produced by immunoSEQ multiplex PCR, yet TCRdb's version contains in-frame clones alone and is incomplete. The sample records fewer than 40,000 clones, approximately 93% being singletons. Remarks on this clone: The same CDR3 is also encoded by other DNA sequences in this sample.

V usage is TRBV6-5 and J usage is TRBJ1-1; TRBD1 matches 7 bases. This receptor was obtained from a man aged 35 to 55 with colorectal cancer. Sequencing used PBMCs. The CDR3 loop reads CASSYSGQMNTEAFF. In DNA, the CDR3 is TGTGCCAGCAGTTATTCGGGACAGATGAACACTGAAGCTTTCTTT.